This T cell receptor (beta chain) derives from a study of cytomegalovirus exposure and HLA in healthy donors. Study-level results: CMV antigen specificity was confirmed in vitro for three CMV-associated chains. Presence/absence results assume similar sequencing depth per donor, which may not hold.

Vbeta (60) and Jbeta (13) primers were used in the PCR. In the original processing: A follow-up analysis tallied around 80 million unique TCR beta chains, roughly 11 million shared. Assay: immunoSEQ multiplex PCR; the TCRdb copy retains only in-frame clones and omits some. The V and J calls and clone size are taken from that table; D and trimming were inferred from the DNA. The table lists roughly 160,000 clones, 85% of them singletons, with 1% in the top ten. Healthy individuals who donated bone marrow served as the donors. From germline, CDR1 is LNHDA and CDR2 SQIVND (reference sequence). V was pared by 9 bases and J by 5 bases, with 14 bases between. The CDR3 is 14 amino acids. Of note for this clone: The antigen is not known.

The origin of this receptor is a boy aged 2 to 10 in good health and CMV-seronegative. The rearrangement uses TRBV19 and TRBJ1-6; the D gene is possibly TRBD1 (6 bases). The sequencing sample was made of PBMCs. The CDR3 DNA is TGTGCCAGCAAGGTGGCAGGGGATAATTCACCCCTCCACTTT. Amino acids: CASKVAGDNSPLHF.